This T cell receptor beta chain was recorded in a study of T cells after yellow fever vaccination. Overall study findings and caveats: Although most clonotypes did not, a small share appeared in both CD4 and CD8 compartments.

This clonotype was seen many times. Its antigen is currently unknown. In TCRdb, the 5' RACE reads were re-called with MiXCR into one record per CDR3 protein. The sample carries about 320,000 distinct CDR3 sequences, about 6.9% recorded once. CDR3 length equals 15 residues. Germline CDR1 is MGHRA and CDR2 is YSYEKL. V lost 0 bases and J lost 6; bases outside the gene matches: 4. Sequencing was performed on PBMCs, taken 35 to 50 days after the first yellow fever vaccination. The TCR originated in a man in his late teens or twenties who received the YFV17D yellow fever vaccine. This sequence joins TRBV4-1 and TRBJ2-4, with 8 bases identical to TRBD1. The CDR3 DNA reads TGCGCCAGCAGCCAAGACAGGGGGCGGGGAAACATTCAGTACTTC. Amino acids: CASSQDRGRGNIQYF.